A selection of T cell receptor beta chains follows, all from one sample in a study of T cell responses to AZD1222 COVID-19 vaccine. Some clones are missing from TCRdb's copy, which holds only in-frame ones; the method was immunoSEQ multiplex PCR. The sample has 75,000 to 100,000 clones, roughly 87% seen once. Here the sequenced sample was peripheral blood, taken on day 0 of AZD1222 vaccination. The receptors were gathered from an adult in good health. Each CDR3 is given with its conserved first and last residue. The D gene is left open where the match is weak.

V	D	J	DNA	CDR3
TRBV2	NA	TRBJ1-5	TGTGCCAGCAGTGAAGGGGAGTTTAATCAGCCCCAGCATTTT	CASSEGEFNQPQHF
TRBV2	TRBD1	TRBJ1-4	TGTGCCAGCACCAGGGACAGTTCTTTTGAAAAACTGTTTTTT	CASTRDSSFEKLFF
TRBV7-9	NA	TRBJ1-6	TGTGCCAGCAGCCCTTCGGAGAATTCACCCCTCCACTTT	CASSPSENSPLHF
TRBV11-2	NA	TRBJ1-1	TGTGCCAGCAGTAGCATTGGGGGCCAGACTGAAGCTTTCTTT	CASSSIGGQTEAFF
TRBV6-5	NA	TRBJ1-2	TGTGCCAGCAGGGCTGTCGGATGGTATGGCTACACCTTC	CASRAVGWYGYTF
TRBV11-1	NA	TRBJ1-5	TGTGCCAGCAGCTTAGAAATGGCGCAGCCCCAGCATTTT	CASSLEMAQPQHF
TRBV20-1	TRBD1	TRBJ1-5	TGCAGTGCTAGTGCCCCGACAGGGGGGGATCAGCCCCAGCATTTT	CSASAPTGGDQPQHF
TRBV30	TRBD1	TRBJ1-2	TGTGCCTGGAGGCGATTCCGGGACAGGCGTATAGGGGGTACGGGCTACACCTTC	CAWRRFRDRRIGGTGYTF
TRBV4-3	TRBD1	TRBJ1-6	TGCGCCAGCAGCCAGGGGACAGGTTTCGATTCACCCCTCCACTTT	CASSQGTGFDSPLHF
TRBV4-2	NA	TRBJ1-6	TGTGCCAGCAGCCAAGGGGGATATAATTCACCCCTCCACTTT	CASSQGGYNSPLHF